The 9 T cell receptor beta chains presented below share a single source sample, sequenced in a study of B cell selection in AIRE deficiency. Conventional CD4 T cells were sorted as CD4+CD127+ cells. The method was immunoSEQ multiplex PCR; TCRdb's version includes in-frame clones alone and lacks a portion of them. The sample comprises 20,000 to 30,000 clones, about 95% of which are singletons, and about 0.17% rests with the top ten. The sample taken for sequencing was CD4+CD127+ conventional T cells sorted from PBMCs. Every receptor here comes from a human donor in good health.

The V call is TRBV28, the J call TRBJ1-5, with D unresolved. Trimming left V 7 bases short and J 0 bases short, with 10 bases between. This CDR3 comprises 14 residues. Germline CDR1 reads MDHEN; CDR2 reads SYDVKM. The CDR3 loop is CASKVGSSNQPQHF. CDR3 DNA sequence: TGTGCCAGCAAGGTGGGGAGTAGCAATCAGCCCCAGCATTTT.

The chain joins TRBV19 to TRBJ1-2; possible D gene TRBD1, 5 bases. The germline V and J ends were trimmed by 3 bases and 5 bases, with 16 bases remaining between them. The CDR3 totals 15 residues. The germline gives CDR1 LNHDA, CDR2 SQIVND (reference sequence). CDR3 nucleotide sequence: TGTGCCAGTAGTATGGGACCTCTGACGGAGTATGGCTACACCTTC. Translated, it gives CASSMGPLTEYGYTF.

This rearrangement joins TRBV18 to TRBJ1-6; 8 bases map to TRBD1. This CDR3 is built from 15 residues. The ends lost 2 bases at V and 10 bases at J; junction bases unmatched: 7. Looked up from germline, CDR1 is KGHSH and CDR2 is LQKENI. The CDR3, as DNA: TGTGCCAGCTCACCAAGTACAGGGGGAGGATCACCCCTCCACTTT. Amino acids: CASSPSTGGGSPLHF.

The rearrangement links TRBV19 to TRBJ1-5; TRBD1 aligns across 11 bases. From germline, CDR1 is LNHDA and CDR2 SQIVND (reference sequence). V shed 3 bases and J 0 bases; nucleotides not matched to a gene: 4. The CDR3 runs 17 residues. The CDR3 DNA sequence: TGTGCCAGTAGTATGGGGACAGGGGGTTATAGCAATCAGCCCCAGCATTTT. Translating it yields CASSMGTGGYSNQPQHF.

This chain links TRBV6-1 with TRBJ1-2; TRBD1 matches 7 bases. Per the germline V gene, CDR1 is MNHNS and CDR2 is SASEGT. V was clipped by 8 bases and J by 4 bases; unmatched bases: 7. CDR3 size: 13 residues. The CDR3 nucleotides read TGTGCCAGCGGGGGGTGGGACAGCTATGGCTACACCTTC. Translating gives CASGGWDSYGYTF.

This sequence joins TRBV7-2 and TRBJ2-3; TRBD1 aligns across 8 bases. CDR1 is SGHTA, CDR2 FQGNSA, per germline. The CDR3 runs to 14 residues. Losses at the gene ends were 5 bases for V and 6 bases for J; bases not matched to a gene: 7. The CDR3 region is CASSQDRGRDTQYF. CDR3 coding DNA: TGTGCCAGCAGCCAAGACAGGGGCAGGGATACGCAGTATTTT.

The CDR3 nucleotides are TGTGCCAGCAGCCCAGGGGGACAAACAATAAGCACAGATACGCAGTATTTT. Translated: CASSPGGQTISTDTQYF. The J gene is TRBJ2-3, the V gene TRBV14; 7 nucleotides line up with TRBD1. V shed 4 bases and J 0 bases; nucleotides not matched to a gene: 10. The CDR3 extends over 17 amino acids. The germline V gene encodes CDR1 SGHDN and CDR2 FVKESK. Looking up the rest from reference TRBV14 and TRBJ2-3 gives the full variable domain: EAGVTQFPSHSVIEKGQTVTLRCDPISGHDNLYWYRRVMGKEIKFLLHFVKESKQDESGMPNNRFLAERTGGTYSTLKVQPAELEDSGVYFCASSPGGQTISTDTQYFGPGTRLTVL.

This chain connects TRBV11-3 to TRBJ1-1; D is ambiguous. The V and J ends lost 5 bases and 1 base respectively, with 8 bases between them. The CDR3 totals 13 residues. Per the germline V gene, CDR1 is SGHNT and CDR2 is YENEEA. This CDR3 is CASSVGGNTEAFF. As DNA, the CDR3 is TGTGCCAGCAGCGTCGGTGGGAACACTGAAGCTTTCTTT.

This sequence joins TRBV9 and TRBJ2-3; possible D gene TRBD2, 6 bases. Trimming cost V 2 bases and J 4 bases, with 14 bases left between them. CDR1 is SGDLS, CDR2 YYNGEE, per germline. This CDR3 comprises 15 residues. CDR3 region: CASSVLGGSSDTQYF. CDR3 coding DNA: TGTGCCAGCAGCGTCCTTGGGGGGTCGTCAGATACGCAGTATTTT.